These T cell receptor beta chains were read from a single sample in a study of control samples from healthy donors and cancer patients. This table comes from immunoSEQ multiplex PCR, and its TCRdb copy is limited to in-frame clones, with some not included. Of roughly 130,000 clones listed, roughly 90% are singletons. The material sequenced was blood. These receptors were taken from a young man in good health. The CDR3 runs from the conserved cysteine through the conserved F or W. Each record gives: CDR3 DNA, CDR3 protein, CDR3 length, J gene, clone size, V gene, D gene. A D gene is named only where the DNA matches it firmly. Clone size is shown for a subset of rows, as once, few, many or a class of expanded clone.

TGTGCCAGCAGCCAAGAGCGGAGCTCTGGGGCCAACGTCCTGACTTTC | CASSQERSSGANVLTF | 16 | TRBJ2-6 | NA | TRBV4-2 | NA
TGTGCCAGCAGTGGGACAGGGGGAATTGTCCTCCACTTT | CASSGTGGIVLHF | 13 | TRBJ1-6 | NA | TRBV27 | TRBD1
TGTGCCAGCAGCTTAGCCGGAGATACGCAGTATTTT | CASSLAGDTQYF | 12 | TRBJ2-3 | NA | TRBV11-2 | NA
TGTGCCAGCGCTAGCGGGGGGGGTATTTACGGTTACAATGAGCAGTTCTTC | CASASGGGIYGYNEQFF | 17 | TRBJ2-1 | NA | TRBV5-8 | TRBD2
TGTGCCAGCAGGAAAAACACCGGGGAGCTGTTTTTT | CASRKNTGELFF | 12 | TRBJ2-2 | NA | TRBV28 | NA
TGTGCCAGCAAGACGGGGGGCCAAGAGACCCAGTACTTC | CASKTGGQETQYF | 13 | TRBJ2-5 | NA | TRBV2 | TRBD2
TGTGCCAGCAGTGAAAGCAGGTGGGGGATGGGCAATCAGCCCCAGCATTTT | CASSESRWGMGNQPQHF | 17 | TRBJ1-5 | NA | TRBV2 | NA
TGTGCCTGGAGTGCAGGGGCCAATCAGCCCCAGCATTTT | CAWSAGANQPQHF | 13 | TRBJ1-5 | NA | TRBV30 | NA
TGTGCCAGCCGACACGGGGCAATCGGCGATCAGCCCCAGCATTTT | CASRHGAIGDQPQHF | 15 | TRBJ1-5 | NA | TRBV6-5 | NA
TGCAGCACTAGGGGAATAAATGATCACACTGAAGCTTTCTTT | CSTRGINDHTEAFF | 14 | TRBJ1-1 | once | TRBV29-1 | NA
TGTGCCAGCAGCGGCACAGGGCCGGACGGGGAGCTGTTTTTT | CASSGTGPDGELFF | 14 | TRBJ2-2 | NA | TRBV2 | NA
TGTGCCAGCAGGGACGGGACAGGGGGCGCCTATGGCTACACCTTC | CASRDGTGGAYGYTF | 15 | TRBJ1-2 | once | TRBV6-5 | TRBD1
TGTGCCAGCAGCTTGTACGTATCCGGGGAGCTGTTTTTT | CASSLYVSGELFF | 13 | TRBJ2-2 | NA | TRBV11-3 | NA
TGTGCCACCAGTGATTCGAGAACAGGGGGGGAAAAACTGTTTTTT | CATSDSRTGGEKLFF | 15 | TRBJ1-4 | NA | TRBV24-1 | TRBD1
TGTGCCAGCAGCACGGGACAGGGCAAGTACGAGCAGTACTTC | CASSTGQGKYEQYF | 14 | TRBJ2-7 | NA | TRBV7-2 | TRBD1
TGTGCCAGTGGAAAAAACAACCTGAACACTGAAGCTTTCTTT | CASGKNNLNTEAFF | 14 | TRBJ1-1 | NA | TRBV19 | NA
TGTGCCAGCTCACAGGGGCCGCTCCTGTCCTACGAGCAGTACTTC | CASSQGPLLSYEQYF | 15 | TRBJ2-7 | NA | TRBV18 | NA
TGTGCCAGCAGCCTAGATCTCGGGTCTGGAAACACCATATATTTT | CASSLDLGSGNTIYF | 15 | TRBJ1-3 | NA | TRBV7-9 | NA
TGTGCCAGCAGTTTATTATTACGCAGGGGTGGTTCACCCCTCCACTTT | CASSLLLRRGGSPLHF | 16 | TRBJ1-6 | NA | TRBV27 | NA
TGTGCCAGCAGCCAACGAGGGGCAAATGAAGGCTACACCTTC | CASSQRGANEGYTF | 14 | TRBJ1-2 | NA | TRBV3-1/TRBV3-2 | NA
TGTGCCACCAGTGATACTAGCGGGGGGAAAAAGGTAAATGAGCAGTTCTTC | CATSDTSGGKKVNEQFF | 17 | TRBJ2-1 | NA | TRBV24-1 | TRBD2
TGCGCCAGCAGCCCAGACAGGGTCGGGCAGCCCCAGCATTTT | CASSPDRVGQPQHF | 14 | TRBJ1-5 | NA | TRBV4-1 | TRBD1
TGCAGCGCCCCCGGTCGTAGTGAGCAGTTCTTC | CSAPGRSEQFF | 11 | TRBJ2-1 | NA | TRBV29-1 | NA
TGTGCCTGGAAAGGGAACCCCTACGAGCAGTACTTC | CAWKGNPYEQYF | 12 | TRBJ2-7 | NA | TRBV30 | NA
TGTGCCAGCAGCCTTCTAGGGGGTCGGGGTGCTAATGAAAAACTGTTTTTT | CASSLLGGRGANEKLFF | 17 | TRBJ1-4 | NA | TRBV4-2 | NA
TGTGCCAGCAGCTCCAGAACTCAGGGGTTCGATGGCTACACCTTC | CASSSRTQGFDGYTF | 15 | TRBJ1-2 | NA | TRBV9 | NA
TGTGCCAGCAGCTTTCATCCAGGGTATAGCAATCAGCCCCAGCATTTT | CASSFHPGYSNQPQHF | 16 | TRBJ1-5 | NA | TRBV12-1 | NA
TGTGCCAGCAGCCCGACCCTCGGGAGGGGGAATGAGCAGTTCTTC | CASSPTLGRGNEQFF | 15 | TRBJ2-1 | NA | TRBV9 | TRBD2
TGCAGCGTTGAAGATAAGCGCACTGAAGCTTTCTTT | CSVEDKRTEAFF | 12 | TRBJ1-1 | NA | TRBV29-1 | NA
TGTGCCAGCAGCTTGGGGGCCTTTATTGGTGGCTACACCTTC | CASSLGAFIGGYTF | 14 | TRBJ1-2 | once | TRBV5-6 | NA
TGTGCCAGCAGCCTCGACAGGGCGAACTATGGCTACACCTTC | CASSLDRANYGYTF | 14 | TRBJ1-2 | once | TRBV27 | TRBD1
TGCGCCAGCAGCCCGCGGACAGGGGAAAACATTCAGTACTTC | CASSPRTGENIQYF | 14 | TRBJ2-4 | NA | TRBV5-1 | TRBD1
TGTGCCAGCAGCTTAAGGGTCGGCGGGGGTCAGGAGCAGTTCTTC | CASSLRVGGGQEQFF | 15 | TRBJ2-1 | NA | TRBV7-3 | TRBD2
TGCGCCAGCAGCCAAGCCCCCATAAACACAGATACGCAGTATTTT | CASSQAPINTDTQYF | 15 | TRBJ2-3 | NA | TRBV4-1 | NA
TGTGCCAGCAGCGCGCAGGGGGCCGGTGAAAAACTGTTTTTT | CASSAQGAGEKLFF | 14 | TRBJ1-4 | NA | TRBV7-9 | TRBD1
TGTGCCAGCTCACAACTGACAGGGGGTAATGAAAAACTGTTTTTT | CASSQLTGGNEKLFF | 15 | TRBJ1-4 | NA | TRBV18 | TRBD1
TGTGCCAGCAGCTTTAGGTTTCACGGTACTGGGGCCAACGTCCTGACTTTC | CASSFRFHGTGANVLTF | 17 | TRBJ2-6 | NA | TRBV5-6 | NA
TGTGCCAGCAGTTTAACCCCAGCAGGGAGTCAAGAGACCCAGTACTTC | CASSLTPAGSQETQYF | 16 | TRBJ2-5 | NA | TRBV27 | NA
TGTGCCAGCAGTGAGGTCTCTGAAGCTTTCTTT | CASSEVSEAFF | 11 | TRBJ1-1 | NA | TRBV9 | NA
TGTGCCAGCAGCCTATGGAGTAGCGGGGGCGGCGGGGAGCTGTTTTTT | CASSLWSSGGGGELFF | 16 | TRBJ2-2 | NA | TRBV3-1/TRBV3-2 | TRBD2
TGTGCCAGCAGTTTGACAGGGTTGGAGCAGTACTTC | CASSLTGLEQYF | 12 | TRBJ2-7 | NA | TRBV12-3/TRBV12-4 | TRBD1